These T cell receptor beta chains were read from a single sample in a study of blood T cells in healthy people across ages. TCRdb re-analysed the 5' RACE reads in MiXCR, keeping a single row per CDR3 protein. The data contain some 640,000 distinct CDR3 sequences, around 49% of them seen just once; the ten biggest clones take up about 32%. The sample taken for sequencing was blood. These receptors were taken from a woman aged 55-70 years in good health. The CDR3 runs from the conserved cysteine through the conserved F or W. D genes are given only for firm matches. Clone size is not always given. Where it is, it says once, few, many or a class for expanded clones.

>.|TRBV20-1|TRBJ1-2|TRBD1
CSARGQGGYGYTF
TGCAGTGCTCGGGGACAGGGAGGCTATGGCTACACCTTC
>.|TRBV3-1|TRBJ1-2|.
CASSQEPGSVGGYTF
TGTGCCAGCAGCCAAGAACCGGGGAGCGTAGGTGGCTACACCTTC
>.|TRBV11-2|TRBJ2-5|.
CASSPHLGPQETQYF
TGTGCCAGCAGCCCTCATTTGGGGCCCCAAGAGACCCAGTACTTC
>.|TRBV7-9|TRBJ1-1|.
CASSLAWQDTEAFF
TGTGCCAGCAGCTTGGCGTGGCAGGACACTGAAGCTTTCTTT
>.|TRBV5-1|TRBJ2-1|TRBD2
CASSLIPRTSGINEQFF
TGCGCCAGCAGCTTGATTCCCCGGACTAGCGGAATTAATGAGCAGTTCTTC
>.|TRBV7-2|TRBJ2-1|TRBD2
CASSLEGGRLNEQFF
TGTGCCAGCAGCTTAGAGGGCGGGAGGTTGAATGAGCAGTTCTTC
>few|TRBV7-2|TRBJ2-1|.
CASSLILEQFF
TGTGCCAGCAGCTTAATACTTGAGCAGTTCTTC
>.|TRBV29-1|TRBJ1-1|.
CSVQGVVGAEAFF
TGCAGCGTGCAGGGAGTGGTTGGGGCTGAAGCTTTCTTT
>.|TRBV7-3|TRBJ2-5|.
CASSDSALYHEQYF
TGTGCCAGCAGCGACTCAGCGCTTTACCATGAGCAGTACTTC
>many|TRBV7-2|TRBJ2-7|TRBD2
CASSSSGSSYEQYF
TGTGCCAGCAGCTCGAGCGGGAGCTCCTACGAGCAGTACTTC
>few|TRBV6-6|TRBJ2-7|.
CASISRVSEQYF
TGTGCCAGCATTTCTCGAGTTAGTGAGCAGTACTTC
>.|TRBV29-1|TRBJ1-2|.
CSGRDAGYGYTF
TGCAGCGGCAGGGATGCGGGCTATGGCTACACCTTC
>.|TRBV20-1|TRBJ1-6|TRBD1
CSARGGQGALYLADSPLHF
TGCAGTGCTAGAGGGGGACAGGGGGCCCTATACTTAGCAGATTCACCCCTCCACTTT
>few|TRBV2|TRBJ2-3|TRBD2
CATGLTSGKDTQYF
TGTGCCACCGGGCTCACTAGCGGAAAAGATACGCAGTATTTT
>few|TRBV5-1|TRBJ1-1|.
CASSPVWYTEAFF
TGCGCCAGCAGCCCCGTGTGGTACACTGAAGCTTTCTTT
>many|TRBV20-1|TRBJ2-5|.
CSARDLGGRETQYF
TGCAGTGCTAGAGATTTGGGGGGACGGGAGACCCAGTACTTC
>.|TRBV6-5|TRBJ2-1|.
CTTLKLAKSYNEQFF
TGTACCACCCTTAAGCTAGCCAAGTCCTACAATGAGCAGTTCTTC
>once|TRBV6-1|TRBJ1-2|.
CASSEARVNNYSYTF
TGTGCCAGCAGTGAAGCGCGGGTGAATAACTATAGCTACACCTTC
>once|TRBV6-2/TRBV6-3|TRBJ2-7|TRBD2
CASGDYKHEQYF
TGTGCCAGCGGGGACTATAAACACGAGCAGTACTTC
>.|TRBV2|TRBJ1-2|.
CASKLGFGNYGYTF
TGTGCCAGCAAGCTAGGGTTTGGGAACTATGGCTACACCTTC
>.|TRBV7-2|TRBJ1-4|.
CASSPTGRMDEKLFF
TGTGCCAGCAGCCCAACAGGGAGGATGGATGAAAAACTGTTTTTT
>.|TRBV5-1|TRBJ2-7|TRBD2
CASSLVASGVYEQYF
TGCGCCAGCAGCTTGGTGGCTAGCGGGGTCTACGAGCAGTACTTC
>.|TRBV29-1|TRBJ2-7|TRBD2
CSVALTSGASYEQYF
TGCAGCGTCGCCCTCACTAGCGGGGCCTCCTACGAGCAGTACTTC